This T cell receptor beta chain was obtained from a study of blood T cell repertoires in COVID-19. On the study more broadly: There were acute and convalescent COVID-19 samples, and they came from the United States, Italy and Spain.

About this clone: The sample contains more than one DNA sequence encoding this CDR3.

Patients of the Seattle cohort, enrolled during active infection, were followed longitudinally. The germline V gene has CDR1 KGHSH and CDR2 LQKENI. V was pared by 0 bases and J by 4 bases, with 10 bases between. The CDR3 is 14 amino acids. In the authors' methods: Estimates of nucleated cell counts were drawn from the amplification of reference gene primers. TCRdb keeps only in-frame clones here, not all; method: immunoSEQ multiplex PCR. The D gene and trimming were derived from the DNA, and the V and J assignments and clone size from that table. The table lists about 180,000 clones, roughly 77% of them singletons.

This chain connects TRBV18 to TRBJ2-7; D call uncertain. The source of this sequence is a woman older than 75 with COVID-19, enrolled during active disease. The sequencing input was peripheral blood. CDR3 residues: CASSPPGLPYEQYF. CDR3 DNA sequence: TGTGCCAGCTCACCACCGGGCCTCCCTTACGAGCAGTACTTC.